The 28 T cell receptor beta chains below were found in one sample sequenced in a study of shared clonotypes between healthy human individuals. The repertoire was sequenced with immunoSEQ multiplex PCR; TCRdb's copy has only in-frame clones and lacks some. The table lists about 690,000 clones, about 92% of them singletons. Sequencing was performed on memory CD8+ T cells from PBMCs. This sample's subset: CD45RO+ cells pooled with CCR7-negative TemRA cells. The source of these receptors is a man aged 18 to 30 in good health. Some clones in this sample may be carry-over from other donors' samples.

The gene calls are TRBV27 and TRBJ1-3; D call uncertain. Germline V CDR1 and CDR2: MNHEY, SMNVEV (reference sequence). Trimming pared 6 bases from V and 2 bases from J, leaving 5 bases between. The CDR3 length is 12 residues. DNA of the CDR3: TGTGCCAGCAGATCAACTGGAAACACCATATATTTT. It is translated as CASRSTGNTIYF.

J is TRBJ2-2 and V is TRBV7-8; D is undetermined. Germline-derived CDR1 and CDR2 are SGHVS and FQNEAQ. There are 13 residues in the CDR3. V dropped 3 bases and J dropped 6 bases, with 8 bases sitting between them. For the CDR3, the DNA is TGTGCCAGCAGCTTTGACCCCCCCGGGGAGCTGTTTTTT. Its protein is CASSFDPPGELFF.

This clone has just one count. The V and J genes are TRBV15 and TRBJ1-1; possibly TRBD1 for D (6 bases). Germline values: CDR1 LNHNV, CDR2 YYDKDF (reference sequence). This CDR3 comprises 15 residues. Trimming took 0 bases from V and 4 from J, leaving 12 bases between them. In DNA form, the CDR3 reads TGTGCCACCAGCAGAGATAGGGGGGTGAGCACTGAAGCTTTCTTT. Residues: CATSRDRGVSTEAFF.

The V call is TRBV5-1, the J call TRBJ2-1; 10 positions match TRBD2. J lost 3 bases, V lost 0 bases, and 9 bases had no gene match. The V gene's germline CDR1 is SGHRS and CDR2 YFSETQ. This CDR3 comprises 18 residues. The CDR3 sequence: CASSLAEREGPVYNEQFF. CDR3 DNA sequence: TGCGCCAGCAGCTTGGCGGAGCGGGAGGGCCCGGTCTACAATGAGCAGTTCTTC.

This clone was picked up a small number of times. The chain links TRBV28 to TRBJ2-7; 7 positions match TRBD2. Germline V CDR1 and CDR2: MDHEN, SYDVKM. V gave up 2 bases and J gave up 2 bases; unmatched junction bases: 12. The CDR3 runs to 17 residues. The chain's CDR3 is CASSLRSPGRGAYEQYF. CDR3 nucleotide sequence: TGTGCCAGCAGTTTACGAAGCCCGGGGAGGGGAGCCTACGAGCAGTACTTC.

CDR3 coding DNA: TGTGCCAGCAGTTTCCCCGGGACGGGCTATGGCTACACCTTC. Encoded protein: CASSFPGTGYGYTF. V usage is TRBV28 and J usage is TRBJ1-2; D may be TRBD1 (5 bases). V lost 3 bases and J lost 4, with 12 bases in between. This CDR3 contains 14 residues. Germline V lookup: CDR1 MDHEN, CDR2 SYDVKM.

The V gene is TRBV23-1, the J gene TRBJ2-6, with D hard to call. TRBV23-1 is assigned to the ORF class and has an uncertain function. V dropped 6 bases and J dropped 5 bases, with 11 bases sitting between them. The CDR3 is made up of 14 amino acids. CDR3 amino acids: CASRQQSRANVLTF. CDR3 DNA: TGCGCCAGCAGGCAACAAAGTCGGGCCAACGTCCTGACTTTC.

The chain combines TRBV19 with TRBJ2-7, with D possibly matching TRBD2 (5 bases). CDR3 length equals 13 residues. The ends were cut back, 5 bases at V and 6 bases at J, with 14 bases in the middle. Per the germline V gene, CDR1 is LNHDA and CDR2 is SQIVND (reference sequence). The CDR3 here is CASSDTTSSEQYF. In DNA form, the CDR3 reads TGTGCCAGTAGTGACACTACTAGTAGCGAGCAGTACTTC.

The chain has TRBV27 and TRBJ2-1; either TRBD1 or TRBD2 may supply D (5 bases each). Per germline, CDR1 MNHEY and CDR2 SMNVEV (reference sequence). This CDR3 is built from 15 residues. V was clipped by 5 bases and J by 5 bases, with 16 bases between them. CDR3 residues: CASSPKLGRNNEQFF. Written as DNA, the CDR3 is TGTGCCAGCAGTCCGAAACTGGGACGGAACAATGAGCAGTTCTTC.

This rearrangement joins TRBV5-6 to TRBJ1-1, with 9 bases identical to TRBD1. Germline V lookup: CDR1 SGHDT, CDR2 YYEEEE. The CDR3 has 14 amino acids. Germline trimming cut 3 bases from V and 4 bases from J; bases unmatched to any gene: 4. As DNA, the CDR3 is TGTGCCAGCAGCTCGCCGGGACAGGGCACTGAAGCTTTCTTT. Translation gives CASSSPGQGTEAFF.

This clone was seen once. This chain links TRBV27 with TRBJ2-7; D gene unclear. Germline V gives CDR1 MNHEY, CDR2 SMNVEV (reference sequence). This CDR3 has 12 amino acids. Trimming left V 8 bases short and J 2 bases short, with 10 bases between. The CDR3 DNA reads TGTGCCAGCTCTACCCCTACCTACGAGCAGTACTTC. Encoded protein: CASSTPTYEQYF.

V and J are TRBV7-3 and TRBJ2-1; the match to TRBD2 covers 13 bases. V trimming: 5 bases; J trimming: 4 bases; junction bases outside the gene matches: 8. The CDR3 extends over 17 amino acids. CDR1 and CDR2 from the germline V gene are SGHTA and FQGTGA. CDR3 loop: CASSAQGGLAGYNEQFF. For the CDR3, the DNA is TGTGCCAGCAGCGCCCAAGGGGGACTAGCGGGGTACAATGAGCAGTTCTTC. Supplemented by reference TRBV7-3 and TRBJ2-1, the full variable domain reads GAGVSQTPSNKVTEKGKYVELRCDPISGHTALYWYRQSLGQGPEFLIYFQGTGAADDSGLPNDRFFAVRPEGSVSTLKIQRTERGDSAVYLCASSAQGGLAGYNEQFFGPGTRLTVL.

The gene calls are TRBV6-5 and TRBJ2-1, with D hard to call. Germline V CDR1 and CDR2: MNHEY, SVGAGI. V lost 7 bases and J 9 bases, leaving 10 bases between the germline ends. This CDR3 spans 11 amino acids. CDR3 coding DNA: TGTGCCAGCATGACCGTCTCTGAGCAGTTCTTC. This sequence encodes CASMTVSEQFF.

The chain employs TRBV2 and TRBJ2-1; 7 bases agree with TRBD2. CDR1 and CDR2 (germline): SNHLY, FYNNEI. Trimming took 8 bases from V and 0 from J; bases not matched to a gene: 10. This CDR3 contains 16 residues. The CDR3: CASAIGIAGSYNEQFF. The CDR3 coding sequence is TGTGCCAGCGCGATAGGGATAGCGGGCTCCTACAATGAGCAGTTCTTC. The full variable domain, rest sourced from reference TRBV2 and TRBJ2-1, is EPEVTQTPSHQVTQMGQEVILRCVPISNHLYFYWYRQILGQKVEFLVSFYNNEISEKSEIFDDQFSVERPDGSNFTLKIRSTKLEDSAMYFCASAIGIAGSYNEQFFGPGTRLTVL.

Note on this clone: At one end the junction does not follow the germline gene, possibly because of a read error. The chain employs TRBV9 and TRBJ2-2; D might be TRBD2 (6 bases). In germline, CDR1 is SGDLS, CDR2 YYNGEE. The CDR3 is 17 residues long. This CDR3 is CASSVGVQRVPTGDLFF. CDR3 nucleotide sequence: TGTGCCAGCAGCGTAGGGGTACAGCGGGTCCCCACCGGGGATCTGTTTTTT.

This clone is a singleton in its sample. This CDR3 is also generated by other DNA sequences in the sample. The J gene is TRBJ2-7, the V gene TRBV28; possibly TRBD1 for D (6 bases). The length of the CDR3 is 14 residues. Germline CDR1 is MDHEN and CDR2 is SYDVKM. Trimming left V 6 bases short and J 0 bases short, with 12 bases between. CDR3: CASRRGQRSYEQYF. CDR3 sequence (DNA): TGTGCCAGCAGACGAGGACAGCGCTCCTACGAGCAGTACTTC.

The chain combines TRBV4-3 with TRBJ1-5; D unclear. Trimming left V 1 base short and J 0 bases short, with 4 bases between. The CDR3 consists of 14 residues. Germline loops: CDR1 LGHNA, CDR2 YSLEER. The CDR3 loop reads CASSQVYSNQPQHF. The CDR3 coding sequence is TGCGCCAGCAGCCAAGTTTATAGCAATCAGCCCCAGCATTTT.

CDR3 sequence reads: CASSSLASYEQYF. The CDR3 DNA reads TGTGCCAGCAGCTCACTAGCTTCCTACGAGCAGTACTTC. The chain links TRBV7-6 to TRBJ2-7; TRBD2 might be the D (6 bases). The CDR3 runs to 13 residues. In germline, CDR1 is SGHVS, CDR2 FNYEAQ. V lost 4 bases, J lost 1 base, and 8 bases lay in between. Together with reference TRBV7-6 and TRBJ2-7, the CDR3 gives the full variable domain: GAGVSQSPRYKVTKRGQDVALRCDPISGHVSLYWYRQALGQGPEFLTYFNYEAQQDKSGLPNDRFSAERPEGSISTLTIQRTEQRDSAMYRCASSSLASYEQYFGPGTRLTVT.

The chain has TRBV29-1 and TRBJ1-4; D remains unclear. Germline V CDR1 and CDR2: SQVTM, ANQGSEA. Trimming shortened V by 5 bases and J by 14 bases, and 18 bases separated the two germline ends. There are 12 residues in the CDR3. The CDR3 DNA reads TGCAGCGTTCCGGGTCTCATTGGAGGGCTGTTTTTT. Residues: CSVPGLIGGLFF.

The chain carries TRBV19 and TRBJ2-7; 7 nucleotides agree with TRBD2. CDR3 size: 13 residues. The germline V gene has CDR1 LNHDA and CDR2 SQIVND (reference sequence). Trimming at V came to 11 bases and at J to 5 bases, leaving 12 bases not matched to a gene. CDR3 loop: CASQGGSRDEQYF. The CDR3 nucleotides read TGTGCCTCCCAAGGCGGGAGTAGGGACGAGCAGTACTTC.

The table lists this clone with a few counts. The CDR3 protein is CASSLVRIQPQHF. CDR3 nucleotides: TGTGCCAGCAGCTTAGTGCGGATTCAGCCCCAGCATTTT. The chain combines TRBV7-2 with TRBJ1-5; no clear D. The CDR3 loop spans 13 amino acids. Germline CDR1 is SGHTA and CDR2 is FQGNSA. V lost 1 base and J lost 6, with 7 bases in between.

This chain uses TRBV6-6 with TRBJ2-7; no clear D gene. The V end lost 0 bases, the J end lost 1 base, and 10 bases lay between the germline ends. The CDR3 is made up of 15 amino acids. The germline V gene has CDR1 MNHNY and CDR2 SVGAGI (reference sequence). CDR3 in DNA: TGTGCCAGCAGTTACTCGGAAGGGTGGTCCTACGAGCAGTACTTC. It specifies CASSYSEGWSYEQYF.

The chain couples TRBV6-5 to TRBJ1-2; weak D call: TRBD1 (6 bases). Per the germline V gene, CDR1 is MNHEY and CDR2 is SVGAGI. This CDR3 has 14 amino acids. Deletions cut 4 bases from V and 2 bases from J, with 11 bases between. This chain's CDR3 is CASSWAGQNYGYTF. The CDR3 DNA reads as TGTGCCAGCAGTTGGGCAGGACAGAACTATGGCTACACCTTC.

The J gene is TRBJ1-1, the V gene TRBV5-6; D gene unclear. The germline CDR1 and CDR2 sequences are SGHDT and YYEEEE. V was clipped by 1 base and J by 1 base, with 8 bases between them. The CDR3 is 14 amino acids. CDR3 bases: TGTGCCAGCAGCTTGCTCCGCCCGAACACTGAAGCTTTCTTT. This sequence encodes CASSLLRPNTEAFF.

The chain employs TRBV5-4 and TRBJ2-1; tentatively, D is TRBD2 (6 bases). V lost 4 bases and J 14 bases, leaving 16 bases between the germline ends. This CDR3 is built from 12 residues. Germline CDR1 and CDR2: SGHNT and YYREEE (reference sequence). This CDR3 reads CASSGGLDSEFF. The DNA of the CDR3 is TGTGCCAGCAGCGGGGGACTCGACTCAGAGTTCTTC.

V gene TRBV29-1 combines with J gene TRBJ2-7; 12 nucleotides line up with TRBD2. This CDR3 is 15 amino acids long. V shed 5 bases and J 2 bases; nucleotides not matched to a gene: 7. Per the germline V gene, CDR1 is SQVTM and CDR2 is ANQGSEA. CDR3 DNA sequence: TGCAGCGTTTACGGGACTAGCGGGTCAGCCTACGAGCAGTACTTC. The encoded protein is CSVYGTSGSAYEQYF.

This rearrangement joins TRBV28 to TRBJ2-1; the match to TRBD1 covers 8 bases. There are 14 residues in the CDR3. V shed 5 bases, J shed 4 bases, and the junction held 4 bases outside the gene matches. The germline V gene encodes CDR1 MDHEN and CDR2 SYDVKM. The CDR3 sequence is CASSPGGSYNEQFF. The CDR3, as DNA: TGTGCCAGCAGTCCAGGGGGCTCATACAATGAGCAGTTCTTC.

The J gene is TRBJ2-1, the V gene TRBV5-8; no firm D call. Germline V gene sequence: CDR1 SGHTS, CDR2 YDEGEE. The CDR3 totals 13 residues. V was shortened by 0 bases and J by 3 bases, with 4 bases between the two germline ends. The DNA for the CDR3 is TGTGCCAGCAGCTTGGTCAGCTACAATGAGCAGTTCTTC. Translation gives CASSLVSYNEQFF.